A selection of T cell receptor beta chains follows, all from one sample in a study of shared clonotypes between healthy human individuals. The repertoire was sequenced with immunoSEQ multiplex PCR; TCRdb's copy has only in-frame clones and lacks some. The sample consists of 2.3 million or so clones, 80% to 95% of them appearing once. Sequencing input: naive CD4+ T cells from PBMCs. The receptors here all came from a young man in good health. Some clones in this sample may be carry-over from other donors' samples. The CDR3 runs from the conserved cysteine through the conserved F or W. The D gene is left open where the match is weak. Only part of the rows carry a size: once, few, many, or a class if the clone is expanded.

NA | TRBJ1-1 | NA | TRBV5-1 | TGCGCCAGCAGCTTGGGACCCCTTCGGAACACTGAAGCTTTCTTT | CASSLGPLRNTEAFF
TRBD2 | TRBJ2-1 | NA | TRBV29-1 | TGCAGCGTTGAAGGCGGGAGGGCACACAATGAGCAGTTCTTC | CSVEGGRAHNEQFF
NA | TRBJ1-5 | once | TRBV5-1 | TGCGCCAGCAGCCCGGGGGAGGGCGATCAGCCCCAGCATTTT | CASSPGEGDQPQHF
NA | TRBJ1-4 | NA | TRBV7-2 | TGTGCCAGCAGCCTAACACCGGGACTTGATGAAAAACTGTTTTTT | CASSLTPGLDEKLFF
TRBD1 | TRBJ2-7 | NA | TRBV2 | TGTGCCAGCAGTGGACAGGGGGCTGGGTCCTACGAGCAGTACTTC | CASSGQGAGSYEQYF
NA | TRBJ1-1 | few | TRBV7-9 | TGTGCCAGCAGCTTAAGGCAGGCAAACACTGAAGCTTTCTTT | CASSLRQANTEAFF
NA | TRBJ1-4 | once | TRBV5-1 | TGCGCCAGCAGCTTGGAGGGACCGCGAAATGAAAAACTGTTTTTT | CASSLEGPRNEKLFF
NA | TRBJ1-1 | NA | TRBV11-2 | TGTGCCAGCAGCCCCGAGCGGGGGGCTTTCTTT | CASSPERGAFF
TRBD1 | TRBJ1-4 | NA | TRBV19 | TGTGCCAGTAGCCGACAGGGAAGTGAAAAACTGTTTTTT | CASSRQGSEKLFF
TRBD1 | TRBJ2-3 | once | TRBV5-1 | TGCGCCAGCAGTGGGGACAGAGGTTCAGATACGCAGTATTTT | CASSGDRGSDTQYF
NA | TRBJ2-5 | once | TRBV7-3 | TGTGCCAGCAGCTTCGGCCCCCAACGCCAAGAGACCCAGTACTTC | CASSFGPQRQETQYF
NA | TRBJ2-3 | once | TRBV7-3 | TGTGCCAGCAGCTTGGTGGCAGCTAGCACAGATACGCAGTATTTT | CASSLVAASTDTQYF
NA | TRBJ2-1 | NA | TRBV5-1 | TGCGCCAGCAGCTTGTCAGGCTACTCCTACAATGAGCAGTTCTTC | CASSLSGYSYNEQFF
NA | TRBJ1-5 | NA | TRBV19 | TGTGCCAGTCGGTTATACGACTATAGCAATCAGCCCCAGCATTTT | CASRLYDYSNQPQHF
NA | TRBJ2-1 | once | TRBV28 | TGTGCCAGCAGCCCCTGGGGGGCTCAAGAGCAGTTCTTC | CASSPWGAQEQFF
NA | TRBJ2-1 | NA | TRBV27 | TGTGCCAGCAGTTTTGACCGGGCCGGCTACAATGAGCAGTTCTTC | CASSFDRAGYNEQFF
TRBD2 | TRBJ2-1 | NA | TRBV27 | TGTGCCAGCAGTTTATCTGGGGCGGGCGGGGGGAATGAGCAGTTCTTC | CASSLSGAGGGNEQFF
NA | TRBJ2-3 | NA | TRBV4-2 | TGTGCCAGCAGCGTAAATGGGCGGAGCACAGATACGCAGTATTTT | CASSVNGRSTDTQYF
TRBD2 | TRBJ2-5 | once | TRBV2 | TGTGCCAGCAGTGAAGCGGGCGGGAGGGCCTGGGAGACCCAGTACTTC | CASSEAGGRAWETQYF
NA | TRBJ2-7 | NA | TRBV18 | TGTGCCAGCTCCGATCCGAGAGGGTACGAGCAGTACTTC | CASSDPRGYEQYF
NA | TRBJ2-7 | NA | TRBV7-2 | TGTGCCAGCAGCTTAGGGCAGGTCCGTCTCTCCTACGAGCAGTACTTC | CASSLGQVRLSYEQYF
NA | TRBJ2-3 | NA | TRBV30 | TGTGCCTGGGGGGCCGGGAAAGGGACGCAGTATTTT | CAWGAGKGTQYF
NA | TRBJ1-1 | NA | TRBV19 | TGTGCCAGTAGCGACGCGGGGGGCTCTAACACTGAAGCTTTCTTT | CASSDAGGSNTEAFF
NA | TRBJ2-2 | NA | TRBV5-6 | TGTGCCAGCAGCTTCGGAGAGGACACCGGGGAGCTGTTTTTT | CASSFGEDTGELFF
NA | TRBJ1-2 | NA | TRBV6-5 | TGTGCCAGCAGATCGTCCCAGGAGGGGCTCGGCTACACCTTC | CASRSSQEGLGYTF
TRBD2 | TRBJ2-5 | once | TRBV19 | TGTGCCAGTAGTATAGGGGGACTAGCGGGTGAGACCCAGTACTTC | CASSIGGLAGETQYF
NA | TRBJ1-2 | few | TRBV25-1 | TGTGCCAGCAGTGAGGCCGGGTTAGGCTACACCTTC | CASSEAGLGYTF
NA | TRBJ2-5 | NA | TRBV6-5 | TGTGCCAGCAGTCCCCCGGGACAAACGAGGGAGACCCAGTACTTC | CASSPPGQTRETQYF
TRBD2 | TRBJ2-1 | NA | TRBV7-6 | TGTGCCAGCAGCCTGACTAGCGGGAGAAGCCTCCGTGAGCAGTTCTTC | CASSLTSGRSLREQFF
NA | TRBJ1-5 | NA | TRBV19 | TGTGCCAGTACCAGGCAGGGGACCCAGCCCCAGCATTTT | CASTRQGTQPQHF
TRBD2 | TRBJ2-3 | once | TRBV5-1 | TGCGCCAGCAGCTTAGGGCCCACGACTAGCGGGAGATCCACAGATACGCAGTATTTT | CASSLGPTTSGRSTDTQYF
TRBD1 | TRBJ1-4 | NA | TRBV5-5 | TGTGCCAGCAGCTCGACAGGGGGTAGTAATGAAAAACTGTTTTTT | CASSSTGGSNEKLFF
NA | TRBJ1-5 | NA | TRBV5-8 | TGTGCCAGCAGCTTGGTGGCTCAGCCCCAGCATTTT | CASSLVAQPQHF
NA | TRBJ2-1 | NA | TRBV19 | TGTGCCAGTAGTTTACACTCCGGGACGGAATTACGCAATGAGCAGTTCTTC | CASSLHSGTELRNEQFF
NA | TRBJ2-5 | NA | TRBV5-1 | TGCGCCAGCACCTCTGAAGAGACCCAGTACTTC | CASTSEETQYF